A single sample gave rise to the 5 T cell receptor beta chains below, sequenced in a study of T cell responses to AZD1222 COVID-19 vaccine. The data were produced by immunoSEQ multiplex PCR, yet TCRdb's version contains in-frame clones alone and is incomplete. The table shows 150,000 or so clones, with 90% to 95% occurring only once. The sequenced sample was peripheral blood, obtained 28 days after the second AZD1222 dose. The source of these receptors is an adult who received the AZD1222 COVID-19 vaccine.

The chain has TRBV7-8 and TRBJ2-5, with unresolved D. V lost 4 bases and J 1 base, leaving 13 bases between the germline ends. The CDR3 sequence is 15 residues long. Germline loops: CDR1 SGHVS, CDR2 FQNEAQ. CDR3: CASSSGLWGQETQYF. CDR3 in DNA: TGTGCCAGCAGCTCAGGCCTATGGGGCCAAGAGACCCAGTACTTC.

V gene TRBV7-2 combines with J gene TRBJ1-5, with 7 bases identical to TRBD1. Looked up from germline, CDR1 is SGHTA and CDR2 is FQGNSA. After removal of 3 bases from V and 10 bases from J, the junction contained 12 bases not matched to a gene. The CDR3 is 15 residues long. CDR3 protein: CASSFRAGGDLPQHF. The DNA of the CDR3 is TGTGCCAGCAGCTTCAGGGCAGGGGGAGATCTACCCCAGCATTTT.

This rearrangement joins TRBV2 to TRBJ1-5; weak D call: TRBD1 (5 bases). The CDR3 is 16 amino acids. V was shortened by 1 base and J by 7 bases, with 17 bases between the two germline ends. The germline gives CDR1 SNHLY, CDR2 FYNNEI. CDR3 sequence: CASSEDGAAIPQPQHF. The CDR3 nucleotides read TGTGCCAGCAGTGAAGATGGGGCAGCTATACCCCAGCCCCAGCATTTT.

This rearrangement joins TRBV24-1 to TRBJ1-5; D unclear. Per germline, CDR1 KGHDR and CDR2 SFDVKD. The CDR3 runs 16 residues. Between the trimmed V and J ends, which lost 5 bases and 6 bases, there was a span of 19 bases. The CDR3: CATSATTTELGQPQHF. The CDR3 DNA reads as TGTGCCACCAGTGCTACGACGACGGAACTAGGTCAGCCCCAGCATTTT.

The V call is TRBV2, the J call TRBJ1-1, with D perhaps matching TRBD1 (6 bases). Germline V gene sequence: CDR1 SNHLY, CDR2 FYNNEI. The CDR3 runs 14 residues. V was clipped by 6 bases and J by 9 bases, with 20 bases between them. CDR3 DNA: TGTGCCAGCAGCTTCAGGGGTGGCCAAATGAAAGCTTTCTTT. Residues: CASSFRGGQMKAFF.